These 21 T cell receptor beta chains were sequenced from one sample in a study of blood T cell repertoires in COVID-19. Profiled with immunoSEQ multiplex PCR; TCRdb holds only in-frame clones, not every one. The repertoire holds 70,000 to 95,000 clones, with about nine tenths as singletons. Sequencing was performed on peripheral blood. These receptor sequences come from a woman aged 45-65 years in a cohort sampled during active COVID-19.

The chain couples TRBV6-2 or TRBV6-3 to TRBJ2-7, with 12 positions matching TRBD2. The junction had 7 bases not matched to a gene; V was cut back by 1 base and J by 3 bases. CDR1 and CDR2 from the germline V gene are MNHEY and SVGEGT. The CDR3 covers 17 residues. The CDR3 DNA follows: TGTGCCAGCAGTTACTGGCTAGCGGGGGGGCTGAGCTACGAGCAGTACTTC. Translating it yields CASSYWLAGGLSYEQYF.

V usage is TRBV6-5 and J usage is TRBJ2-1, with 12 bases matching TRBD2. V was pared by 2 bases and J by 11 bases, with 1 base of the junction left unmatched. The CDR3 runs 13 residues. From germline, CDR1 is MNHEY and CDR2 SVGAGI. CDR3 sequence: CASSYGLAGKQFF. DNA for the CDR3: TGTGCCAGCAGTTACGGACTAGCGGGAAAGCAGTTCTTC.

This clone has just one count. V usage is TRBV12-3 or TRBV12-4 and J usage is TRBJ2-7; D possibly corresponds to TRBD1 (6 bases). The CDR3 covers 13 residues. Deletions cut 4 bases from V and 2 bases from J, with 9 bases between. In nucleotides, the CDR3 is TGTGCCAGCAGTTCGGACAGTACCTACGAGCAGTACTTC. Its translation is CASSSDSTYEQYF.

The chain links TRBV7-6 to TRBJ1-4; maybe TRBD1 (6 bases). The CDR3 runs to 15 residues. Germline V gene data show CDR1 as SGHVS and CDR2 as FNYEAQ. V lost 1 base and J 5 bases, leaving 11 bases between the germline ends. The CDR3 sequence is CASSLVGRGNEKLFF. DNA for the CDR3: TGTGCCAGCAGCTTAGTCGGTAGGGGGAATGAAAAACTGTTTTTT.

The V call is TRBV15, the J call TRBJ2-1; TRBD2 aligns across 16 bases. The V gene's germline CDR1 is LNHNV and CDR2 YYDKDF (reference sequence). V dropped 6 bases and J dropped 8; count of bases not matched to a gene: 13. The CDR3 sequence is 18 residues long. CDR3 nucleotides: TGTGCCACCAGGGCCGGAGGGACTAGCGGGAGGGCTGGGGATGAGCAGTTCTTC. Its protein product is CATRAGGTSGRAGDEQFF.

V gene TRBV18 combines with J gene TRBJ2-5, with 9 positions matching TRBD1. After removal of 5 bases from V and 2 bases from J, the junction contained 6 bases not matched to a gene. The germline V gene encodes CDR1 KGHSH and CDR2 LQKENI. CDR3 size: 15 residues. The CDR3 DNA reads TGTGCCAGCTCATCTCCGGGACAGGGTCAAGAGACCCAGTACTTC. Encoded protein: CASSSPGQGQETQYF.

The chain is built from TRBV6-6 and TRBJ2-7, with TRBD1 identical over 8 bases. This CDR3 is 14 amino acids long. Germline trimming cut 6 bases from V and 2 bases from J; bases unmatched to any gene: 6. Germline loops: CDR1 MNHNY, CDR2 SVGAGI (reference sequence). The CDR3 loop reads CASSSDRGPYEQYF. In nucleotides, the CDR3 is TGTGCCAGCAGCTCCGACAGGGGACCCTACGAGCAGTACTTC.

The chain recombines TRBV3-1 (or the pseudogene TRBV3-2) with TRBJ2-1; 7 bases agree with TRBD1. The CDR3 loop spans 15 amino acids. The V gene's germline CDR1 is LGHDT and CDR2 YNNKEL (reference sequence). With 5 bases clipped from V and 1 base from J, the junction kept 5 bases outside the gene matches. CDR3 sequence reads: CASSWDSGSYNEQFF. Here the CDR3 DNA reads TGTGCCAGCAGCTGGGACAGCGGATCCTACAATGAGCAGTTCTTC.

This clone was counted once. This chain links TRBV7-8 with TRBJ2-3; 8 bases line up with TRBD2. The junction had 10 bases not matched to a gene; V was cut back by 2 bases and J by 6 bases. This CDR3 is built from 16 residues. The germline V gene has CDR1 SGHVS and CDR2 FQNEAQ. The CDR3 region is CASSLTAGGPRDTQYF. CDR3 DNA: TGTGCCAGCAGCTTAACCGCGGGGGGCCCACGGGATACGCAGTATTTT. Filled out from reference TRBV7-8 and TRBJ2-3, the complete variable domain reads GAGVSQSPRYKVAKRGQDVALRCDPISGHVSLFWYQQALGQGPEFLTYFQNEAQLDKSGLPSDRFFAERPEGSVSTLKIQRTQQEDSAVYLCASSLTAGGPRDTQYFGPGTRLTVL.

This chain joins TRBV19 and TRBJ2-2, with 10 positions matching TRBD2. The ends lost 6 bases at V and 4 bases at J; junction bases unmatched: 2. The CDR3 covers 14 residues. Germline CDR1 is LNHDA and CDR2 is SQIVND (reference sequence). CDR3 in amino acids: CASRAGGGTGELFF. In DNA, the CDR3 is TGTGCCAGTAGAGCGGGAGGGGGCACCGGGGAGCTGTTTTTT.

The chain combines TRBV5-1 with TRBJ2-5, with 9 positions matching TRBD1. Looked up from germline, CDR1 is SGHRS and CDR2 is YFSETQ. J lost 4 bases, V lost 3 bases, and 4 bases had no gene match. CDR3 length: 14 amino acids. This CDR3 reads CASSSPTGGETQYF. In DNA form, the CDR3 reads TGCGCCAGCAGCTCCCCGACAGGGGGAGAGACCCAGTACTTC.

This sequence joins TRBV24-1 and TRBJ2-1; weak D call: TRBD1 (6 bases). CDR3 size: 18 residues. Trimming shortened V by 2 bases and J by 1 base, and 17 bases separated the two germline ends. Germline V gives CDR1 KGHDR, CDR2 SFDVKD. DNA of the CDR3: TGTGCCACCAGTGATTCCGGACAGCCGCTTTCTTCCTACAATGAGCAGTTCTTC. This translates into CATSDSGQPLSSYNEQFF.

The CDR3 sequence is CASSSTGGNEKLFF. As DNA, the CDR3 is TGTGCCAGTAGTTCGACAGGGGGAAATGAAAAACTGTTTTTT. The chain uses TRBV19 and TRBJ1-4, with TRBD1 matching 9 bases. Trimming at V came to 5 bases and at J to 5 bases, leaving 3 bases not matched to a gene. The CDR3 is 14 residues long. Germline V gene lookup returns CDR1 LNHDA and CDR2 SQIVND (reference sequence).

The chain is built from TRBV21-1 and TRBJ1-3. TRBV21-1 is noted as a pseudogene. This CDR3 has 18 residues. In nucleotides, the CDR3 is TGTGCCAGCAGCAACGGAAGGGCGGGAGGATCCTCTGGAAACACCATATATTTT. It translates to CASSNGRAGGSSGNTIYF.

The chain is built from TRBV11-1 and TRBJ2-3, with D perhaps TRBD1 (7 bases). V shed 3 bases and J shed 2 bases, with 9 bases lying between them. CDR1 SGHAT and CDR2 FQDESV come from the germline V gene (reference sequence). There are 14 residues in the CDR3. This chain's CDR3 is CASSFRGDTDTQYF. As DNA, the CDR3 is TGTGCCAGCAGCTTCAGGGGGGACACAGATACGCAGTATTTT.

The rearrangement uses TRBV5-8 and TRBJ1-6, with 7 bases matching TRBD1. J lost 7 bases, V lost 2 bases, and 3 bases had no gene match. Germline V lookup: CDR1 SGHTS, CDR2 YDEGEE. The CDR3 contains 14 residues. CDR3 sequence reads: CASSFRQGNSPLHF. For the CDR3, the DNA is TGTGCCAGCAGCTTTAGACAGGGCAATTCACCCCTCCACTTT. The whole variable domain, remainder taken from reference TRBV5-8 and TRBJ1-6, is EAGVTQSPTHLIKTRGQQATLRCSPISGHTSVYWYQQALGLGLQFLLWYDEGEERNRGNFPPRFSGRQFPNYSSELNVNALELEDSALYLCASSFRQGNSPLHFGNGTRLTVT.

The rearrangement joins TRBV4-1 to TRBJ2-3; 7 bases fit TRBD2. The CDR3 has 16 amino acids. The germline CDR1 and CDR2 sequences are MGHRA and YSYEKL. Trimming removed 4 bases from V and 1 base from J; junction bases left unmatched: 8. The CDR3 sequence is CASSPARDYRTDTQYF. CDR3 bases: TGCGCCAGCAGCCCGGCCCGGGACTATCGCACAGATACGCAGTATTTT.

V is TRBV24-1 and J is TRBJ2-4; D uncertain. V was trimmed by 12 bases and J by 9 bases, leaving 14 bases between them. Germline-derived CDR1 and CDR2 are KGHDR and SFDVKD. The CDR3 is 11 amino acids. The CDR3: CAPDQVRIQYF. CDR3 nucleotide sequence: TGTGCCCCAGATCAGGTCCGCATTCAGTACTTC.

The CDR3 reads CASSLDQGLLSGANVLTF. CDR3 DNA: TGCGCCAGCAGCTTGGATCAGGGCCTCTTGTCTGGGGCCAACGTCCTGACTTTC. The genes are TRBV5-1 and TRBJ2-6, with D perhaps matching TRBD1 (5 bases). V was pared by 0 bases and J by 1 base, with 14 bases between. CDR1 and CDR2 from the germline V gene are SGHRS and YFSETQ. The CDR3 totals 18 residues.

The V and J genes are TRBV19 and TRBJ2-5; 7 bases fit TRBD1. Germline V lookup: CDR1 LNHDA, CDR2 SQIVND (reference sequence). This CDR3 has 15 residues. J gave up 5 bases and V 4 bases, and 10 bases lay outside the gene matches. The CDR3 region has the DNA TGTGCCAGTAGTACCGGACAGGCCGTGGACGAGACCCAGTACTTC. As protein: CASSTGQAVDETQYF.

The rearrangement links TRBV9 to TRBJ2-2, with 7 bases lining up with TRBD2. Unmatched junction bases numbered 5, after V lost 4 bases and J lost 5 bases. The CDR3 sequence is 14 residues long. Germline-derived CDR1 and CDR2 are SGDLS and YYNGEE. The CDR3 is CASSPSGVTGELFF. CDR3 in DNA: TGTGCCAGCAGCCCCAGCGGGGTGACCGGGGAGCTGTTTTTT.